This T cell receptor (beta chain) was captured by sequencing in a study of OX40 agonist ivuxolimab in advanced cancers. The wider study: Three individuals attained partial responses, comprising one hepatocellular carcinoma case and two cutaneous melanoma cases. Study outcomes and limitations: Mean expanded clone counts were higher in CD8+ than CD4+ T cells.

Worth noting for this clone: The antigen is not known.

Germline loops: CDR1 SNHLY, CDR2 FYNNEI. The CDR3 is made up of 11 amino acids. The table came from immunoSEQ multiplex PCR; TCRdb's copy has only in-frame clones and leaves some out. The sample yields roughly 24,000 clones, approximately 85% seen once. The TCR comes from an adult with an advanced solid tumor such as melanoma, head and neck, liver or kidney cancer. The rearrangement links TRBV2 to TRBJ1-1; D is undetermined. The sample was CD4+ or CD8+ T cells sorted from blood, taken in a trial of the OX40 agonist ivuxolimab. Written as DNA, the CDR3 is TGTGTGTTGCTGGAGAACACTGAAGCTTTCTTT. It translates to CVLLENTEAFF.